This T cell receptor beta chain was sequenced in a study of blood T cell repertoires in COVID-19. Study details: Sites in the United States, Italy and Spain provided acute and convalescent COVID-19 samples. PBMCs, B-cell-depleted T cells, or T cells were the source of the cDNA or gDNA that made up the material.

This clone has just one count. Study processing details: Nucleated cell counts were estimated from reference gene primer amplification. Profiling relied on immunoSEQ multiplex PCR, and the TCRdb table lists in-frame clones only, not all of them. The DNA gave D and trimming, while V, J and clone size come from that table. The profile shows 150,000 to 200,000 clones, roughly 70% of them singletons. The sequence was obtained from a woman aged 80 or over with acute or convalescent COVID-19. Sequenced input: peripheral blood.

The CDR3, as DNA: TGTGCCAGTACCCTACAGGGGGCGAACACCGGGGAGCTGTTTTTT. Translation: CASTLQGANTGELFF. The rearrangement links TRBV19 to TRBJ2-2; TRBD1 agrees at 8 bases. The length of the CDR3 is 15 residues. V shed 7 bases and J 0 bases; nucleotides not matched to a gene: 4. From germline, CDR1 is LNHDA and CDR2 SQIVND (reference sequence). The whole variable domain, remainder taken from reference TRBV19 and TRBJ2-2, is DGGITQSPKYLFRKEGQNVTLSCEQNLNHDAMYWYRQDPGQGLRLIYYSQIVNDFQKGDIAEGYSVSREKKESFPLTVTSAQKNPTAFYLCASTLQGANTGELFFGEGSRLTVL.